What follows describes a single T cell receptor beta chain. The count of this clone is one. Its target antigen remains unknown. No qualities accompany the bases; no much larger clone lies one base away. Genomic DNA was isolated from the sorted cells so that the TCRbeta CDR3 region could be sequenced. The immunoSEQ Assay was used to sequence the TCRbeta CDR3 regions. TCRdb stores this immuneACCESS table with in-frame sequences only. Part of the clones is absent; in the studies checked, under half of the shortfall reflects unresolved V genes, and no reason is known for the rest. A total of about 83,000 clones appear in this sample, around 84% of them only once. Approximately 2% of the sample comes from the top ten. The trial excluded patients who had a history of autoimmune disease or who were on systemic immunosuppression. Peripheral blood for TCR sequencing was drawn from every dose cohort at baseline, at cycle 4 day 1 and at cycle 7 day 1. The samples were drawn from a first-in-human, open-label, multicenter phase I dose-escalation trial of ivuxolimab. Adults with locally advanced or metastatic head and neck squamous cell, hepatocellular, melanoma or renal cell carcinoma were enrolled in the trial. CD4+ and CD8+ T cells were sorted separately from peripheral blood before TCR sequencing.

CDR1 is given as MDHEN and CDR2 as SYDVKM, both from the germline V gene. The junction shows trimming of 5 bases on V and 5 bases on J, plus 6 bases between the germline ends. The CDR3 starts with the cysteine, ends with the phenylalanine, and has 12 residues. This entry keeps only the CDR3 DNA: 36 bases, framed from base 1. This entry is derived from a study of OX40 agonist ivuxolimab in advanced cancers. About the study as a whole: Ivuxolimab was an agonistic, fully human IgG2 monoclonal antibody directed against OX40 (CD134), a costimulatory receptor. Intravenous ivuxolimab was administered to patients every 2 weeks at six dose levels: 0.01, 0.1, 0.3, 1.5, 3 and 10 mg/kg. Among the approximately 50 dose-escalation patients, around 20 had hepatocellular carcinoma, approximately 15 melanoma, 9 renal cell carcinoma and 9 head and neck cancer. A male proportion of 82.7% and a mean age of 60 years, ranging from 23 to 79, were recorded for the dose-escalation cohort. Patients were allowed to have had prior anti-PD-1, anti-PD-L1 or anti-CTLA-4 therapy, and around 43% of the dose-escalation patients had been treated with checkpoint inhibitors. Partial responses occurred in three dose-escalation patients: two with cutaneous melanoma and one with hepatocellular carcinoma. The purpose of peripheral TCRbeta sequencing was to test whether ivuxolimab changed TCR sequence diversity and led to clonal T-cell expansion. The paper covers the monotherapy dose-escalation part of the phase I ivuxolimab trial, which included N of about 50 patients.

The study at large found these results: In partial responders in the 0.1-3.0 mg/kg groups, normalized peripheral clonal expansion was found to be among the lowest, especially among CD8+ T cells. The antigen specificity of the peripheral T cells that underwent clonal expansion was not determined. Low levels of normalized T-cell clonal expansion were also seen in some nonresponding patients. Clonal expansion of both CD4+ and CD8+ blood T cells was observed from baseline to week 6 at doses 0.1 to 3.0 mg/kg. After ivuxolimab, CD8+ T cells had more expanded clones than CD4+ T cells on average.

Specimen: CD4+ or CD8+ T cells sorted from blood, collected in a trial of the OX40 agonist ivuxolimab. The receptor was isolated from an adult with an advanced solid tumor such as melanoma, head and neck, liver or kidney cancer. The chain is assembled from TRBV28 and TRBJ2-2, with the identity of the D gene unclear. The nucleotides are TGTGCCAGCAGTACCAATACCGGGGAGCTGTTTTTT. It codes for CASSTNTGELFF.